These 26 T cell receptor beta chains came from one sample sequenced in a study of shared clonotypes between healthy human individuals. Clones were read by immunoSEQ multiplex PCR, and TCRdb kept only the in-frame ones, dropping some. The sample lists about 520,000 clones, around 95% occurring once. Sequencing was carried out using naive CD4+ T cells sorted from blood. The sample's subset: CD45RA+ positively selected. The receptors stem from a woman aged 25 to 39 in good health.

The V and J genes are TRBV5-1 and TRBJ1-1; D unclear. Per the germline V gene, CDR1 is SGHRS and CDR2 is YFSETQ. The germline V and J ends were trimmed by 0 bases and 0 bases, with 9 bases remaining between them. The CDR3 length is 15 residues. The DNA for the CDR3 is TGCGCCAGCAGCTTGGTAGTTGGCATGAACACTGAAGCTTTCTTT. Translation gives CASSLVVGMNTEAFF. The full variable domain, in which reference TRBV5-1 and TRBJ1-1 provide the parts outside the CDR3, is KAGVTQTPRYLIKTRGQQVTLSCSPISGHRSVSWYQQTPGQGLQFLFEYFSETQRNKGNFPGRFSGRQFSNSRSEMNVSTLELGDSALYLCASSLVVGMNTEAFFGQGTRLTVV.

The chain has TRBV27 and TRBJ2-5, with 9 bases identical to TRBD2. The CDR3 consists of 15 residues. The ends lost 2 bases at V and 11 bases at J; junction bases unmatched: 12. CDR1 MNHEY and CDR2 SMNVEV come from the germline V gene (reference sequence). CDR3 residues: CASSLKTSGSTEQYF. The DNA for the CDR3 is TGTGCCAGCAGTTTAAAGACTAGCGGCTCTACGGAGCAGTACTTC.

This chain joins TRBV5-1 and TRBJ2-1; D is unresolved. The germline V and J ends were trimmed by 3 bases and 3 bases, with 16 bases remaining between them. CDR1 is SGHRS and CDR2 is YFSETQ in the germline V gene. This CDR3 comprises 16 residues. The CDR3 coding sequence is TGCGCCAGCAGCTCCGCCCTCAAGACTGTCTACAATGAGCAGTTCTTC. Translation: CASSSALKTVYNEQFF.

The chain carries TRBV6-5 and TRBJ2-7, with a weak D call TRBD1 (5 bases). V lost 2 bases, J lost 0 bases, and 8 bases lay in between. CDR1 MNHEY and CDR2 SVGAGI come from the germline V gene. The CDR3 runs 14 residues. The CDR3 nucleotides read TGTGCCAGCAGTTACAGGGGCAGCTCCTACGAGCAGTACTTC. Translation gives CASSYRGSSYEQYF.

This clone was observed a single time. J is TRBJ2-5 and V is TRBV9; unclear D gene. This CDR3 contains 16 residues. Deletions cut 2 bases from V and 2 bases from J, with 16 bases between. CDR1 is SGDLS, CDR2 YYNGEE, per germline. For the CDR3, the DNA is TGTGCCAGCAGCGTCACCTCCGGCACGGTGCAAGAGACCCAGTACTTC. Its protein is CASSVTSGTVQETQYF.

The chain has TRBV19 and TRBJ2-3; no firm D call. Germline CDR1 LNHDA, CDR2 SQIVND (reference sequence). This CDR3 is 15 amino acids long. With 4 bases removed from V and 3 bases from J, the gap between germline ends came to 14 bases. The CDR3 sequence: CASSKRGEGTDTQYF. The DNA of the CDR3 is TGTGCCAGTAGTAAGAGAGGAGAAGGTACAGATACGCAGTATTTT.

The chain carries TRBV18 and TRBJ1-3; D is uncertain. Per the germline V gene, CDR1 is KGHSH and CDR2 is LQKENI. This CDR3 region has 15 residues. V was cut by 3 bases and J by 0 bases, with 9 bases left in between. The DNA for the CDR3 is TGTGCCAGCTCACCCCCTTCGGTCTCTGGAAACACCATATATTTT. Translating gives CASSPPSVSGNTIYF.

The J gene is TRBJ1-1, the V gene TRBV18; D perhaps matches TRBD1 (5 bases). Trimming removed 3 bases at V and 4 bases at J, with 12 bases between. From germline, CDR1 is KGHSH and CDR2 LQKENI. The CDR3 covers 14 residues. CDR3 region: CASSPRDVGTEAFF. In nucleotides, the CDR3 is TGTGCCAGCTCACCCAGGGACGTGGGCACTGAAGCTTTCTTT.

The rearrangement joins TRBV30 to TRBJ2-5; unclear D gene. Gene TRBJ2-7 matches the end of the DNA better, so the J call may be wrong. This CDR3 region has 14 residues. Germline loops: CDR1 GTSNPN, CDR2 SVGIG (reference sequence). The CDR3 sequence: CAWSGHLTLYEQYF. CDR3 nucleotide sequence: TGTGCCTGGAGTGGTCACCTGACCCTCTACGAGCAGTACTTC.

This chain connects TRBV2 to TRBJ1-1; tentatively, D is TRBD1 (5 bases). Germline V gene data show CDR1 as SNHLY and CDR2 as FYNNEI. Trimming took 7 bases from V and 4 from J, leaving 10 bases between them. This CDR3 has 12 amino acids. The CDR3 nucleotides read TGTGCCAGCAACGTAGGGACCACTGAAGCTTTCTTT. It yields the protein CASNVGTTEAFF.

V usage is TRBV5-1 and J usage is TRBJ1-3; possible D gene TRBD1, 6 bases. V was cut by 5 bases and J by 3 bases, with 9 bases left in between. CDR1 is SGHRS and CDR2 is YFSETQ in the germline V gene. The CDR3 runs 13 residues. Here the CDR3 reads CASRRGYGNTIYF. The DNA for the CDR3 is TGCGCCAGCAGAAGGGGGTATGGAAACACCATATATTTT.

The CDR3 sequence: CASSPTGANTEAFF. The CDR3, as DNA: TGTGCCAGCAGTCCTACAGGGGCGAACACTGAAGCTTTCTTT. This chain links TRBV28 with TRBJ1-1; 7 positions agree with TRBD1. The CDR3 totals 14 residues. Germline V gene lookup returns CDR1 MDHEN and CDR2 SYDVKM. The V and J ends lost 5 bases and 1 base, in that order; junction bases with no gene match: 4.

The rearrangement uses TRBV2 and TRBJ2-7, with no clear D. CDR3 length equals 13 residues. V lost 4 bases and J lost 6, with 13 bases in between. Per germline, CDR1 SNHLY and CDR2 FYNNEI. CDR3 amino acids: CASSGDSYLEQYF. DNA for the CDR3: TGTGCCAGCAGTGGTGATTCCTACCTCGAGCAGTACTTC. Together with reference TRBV2 and TRBJ2-7, the CDR3 gives the full variable domain: EPEVTQTPSHQVTQMGQEVILRCVPISNHLYFYWYRQILGQKVEFLVSFYNNEISEKSEIFDDQFSVERPDGSNFTLKIRSTKLEDSAMYFCASSGDSYLEQYFGPGTRLTVT.

V and J are TRBV2 and TRBJ2-1, with 7 bases fitting TRBD2. The CDR3 runs 15 residues. Per germline, CDR1 SNHLY and CDR2 FYNNEI. V gave up 3 bases and J gave up 7 bases; unmatched junction bases: 9. The CDR3 sequence is CASSEEGLPQNEQFF. The CDR3 coding sequence is TGTGCCAGCAGTGAGGAGGGACTACCCCAGAATGAGCAGTTCTTC.

The chain recombines TRBV7-9 with TRBJ2-3; D gene ambiguous. This CDR3 contains 15 residues. With 5 bases removed from V and 1 base from J, the gap between germline ends came to 13 bases. Germline CDR1 SEHNR, CDR2 FQNEAQ (reference sequence). CDR3: CASSNPPGGTDTQYF. The CDR3 DNA follows: TGTGCCAGCAGCAACCCGCCGGGCGGCACAGATACGCAGTATTTT.

CDR3 region: CASSESGPSSYEQYF. In nucleotides, the CDR3 is TGCGCCAGCAGCGAAAGCGGGCCGAGCTCCTACGAGCAGTACTTC. The chain recombines TRBV5-1 with TRBJ2-7, with D perhaps TRBD2 (6 bases). Germline-derived CDR1 and CDR2 are SGHRS and YFSETQ. Deletions cut 4 bases from V and 0 bases from J, with 14 bases between. CDR3 length equals 15 residues.

The CDR3 coding sequence is TGTGCCACCACCAGTGGGACAGGACCCTACGAGCAGTACTTC. Translating it yields CATTSGTGPYEQYF. The chain carries TRBV15 and TRBJ2-7; 8 bases are shared with TRBD1. The CDR3 is made up of 14 amino acids. V shed 7 bases and J 2 bases; nucleotides not matched to a gene: 7. The germline CDR1 and CDR2 sequences are LNHNV and YYDKDF (reference sequence).

V gene TRBV5-1 combines with J gene TRBJ1-2; 10 bases agree with TRBD1. Germline V CDR1 and CDR2: SGHRS, YFSETQ. Trimming took 4 bases from V and 7 from J; bases not matched to a gene: 7. CDR3 length equals 14 residues. CDR3 region: CASSSRTGGRGYTF. The CDR3 DNA follows: TGCGCCAGCAGCAGTCGGACAGGGGGACGTGGCTACACCTTC. Drawing the rest from reference TRBV5-1 and TRBJ1-2, the complete variable domain is KAGVTQTPRYLIKTRGQQVTLSCSPISGHRSVSWYQQTPGQGLQFLFEYFSETQRNKGNFPGRFSGRQFSNSRSEMNVSTLELGDSALYLCASSSRTGGRGYTFGSGTRLTVV.

The rearrangement uses TRBV5-1 and TRBJ2-1; TRBD2 agrees at 8 bases. The CDR3 sequence is 15 residues long. The germline CDR1 and CDR2 sequences are SGHRS and YFSETQ. V lost 0 bases, J lost 9 bases, and 8 bases stayed unmatched. This CDR3 is CASSLAVSGNAEQFF. DNA of the CDR3: TGCGCCAGCAGCTTGGCTGTTAGCGGGAACGCTGAGCAGTTCTTC.

The V and J genes are TRBV5-1 and TRBJ1-1; D uncertain. This CDR3 is 14 amino acids long. Germline CDR1 reads SGHRS; CDR2 reads YFSETQ. Deletions cut 0 bases from V and 2 bases from J, with 8 bases between. The CDR3 DNA reads as TGCGCCAGCAGCTTGGTTTTCAGAAACACTGAAGCTTTCTTT. Translating gives CASSLVFRNTEAFF.

The V gene is TRBV19, the J gene TRBJ2-1, with 8 bases fitting TRBD2. The CDR3 loop spans 18 amino acids. Trimming removed 3 bases from V and 5 bases from J; junction bases left unmatched: 15. Germline CDR1 LNHDA, CDR2 SQIVND (reference sequence). The CDR3 sequence: CASSMDQPAGAVNNEQFF. The CDR3 region has the DNA TGTGCCAGTAGTATGGATCAGCCAGCGGGGGCAGTTAACAATGAGCAGTTCTTC.

The chain carries TRBV19 and TRBJ2-1; D is uncertain. Germline V CDR1 and CDR2: LNHDA, SQIVND (reference sequence). V lost 6 bases to trimming and J lost 5 bases, with 17 bases between them. The CDR3 is 15 residues long. CDR3 sequence reads: CASRPLIPSDNEQFF. The CDR3 coding sequence is TGTGCCAGTAGACCATTGATCCCGTCGGACAATGAGCAGTTCTTC. Full variable domain (outside the CDR3, taken from reference TRBV19 and TRBJ2-1): DGGITQSPKYLFRKEGQNVTLSCEQNLNHDAMYWYRQDPGQGLRLIYYSQIVNDFQKGDIAEGYSVSREKKESFPLTVTSAQKNPTAFYLCASRPLIPSDNEQFFGPGTRLTVL.

This chain connects TRBV4-2 to TRBJ2-2, with unresolved D. Per the germline V gene, CDR1 is LGHNA and CDR2 is YNFKEQ. The CDR3 is 16 residues long. V was shortened by 0 bases and J by 0 bases, with 8 bases between the two germline ends. CDR3 residues: CASSQDSRPNTGELFF. CDR3 DNA: TGTGCCAGCAGCCAAGACTCCCGTCCGAACACCGGGGAGCTGTTTTTT.

The chain employs TRBV4-2 and TRBJ2-2, with 7 bases matching TRBD2. The CDR3 spans 15 residues. After removal of 8 bases from V and 3 bases from J, the junction contained 9 bases not matched to a gene. Germline assignment: CDR1 LGHNA and CDR2 YNFKEQ. The CDR3 DNA reads TGTGCCAGCGGACCAGCGGGAATGCACACCGGGGAGCTGTTTTTT. The encoded protein is CASGPAGMHTGELFF.

The CDR3 loop reads CASSTDSGKNIQYF. The CDR3 DNA reads as TGCGCCAGCAGTACCGACTCAGGCAAAAACATTCAGTACTTC. The V gene is TRBV5-1, the J gene TRBJ2-4; D not certain. Germline-derived CDR1 and CDR2 are SGHRS and YFSETQ. V was pared by 5 bases and J by 3 bases, with 12 bases between. This CDR3 comprises 14 residues.

V gene TRBV23-1 combines with J gene TRBJ2-5, with 11 bases lining up with TRBD2. TRBV23-1 is classed as an ORF, of uncertain function. Trimming at V came to 4 bases and at J to 4 bases, leaving 11 bases not matched to a gene. This CDR3 is built from 17 residues. CDR3 sequence reads: CASSPRIAGGGTETQYF. The CDR3 DNA is TGCGCCAGCAGTCCGAGGATAGCGGGAGGGGGAACAGAGACCCAGTACTTC.